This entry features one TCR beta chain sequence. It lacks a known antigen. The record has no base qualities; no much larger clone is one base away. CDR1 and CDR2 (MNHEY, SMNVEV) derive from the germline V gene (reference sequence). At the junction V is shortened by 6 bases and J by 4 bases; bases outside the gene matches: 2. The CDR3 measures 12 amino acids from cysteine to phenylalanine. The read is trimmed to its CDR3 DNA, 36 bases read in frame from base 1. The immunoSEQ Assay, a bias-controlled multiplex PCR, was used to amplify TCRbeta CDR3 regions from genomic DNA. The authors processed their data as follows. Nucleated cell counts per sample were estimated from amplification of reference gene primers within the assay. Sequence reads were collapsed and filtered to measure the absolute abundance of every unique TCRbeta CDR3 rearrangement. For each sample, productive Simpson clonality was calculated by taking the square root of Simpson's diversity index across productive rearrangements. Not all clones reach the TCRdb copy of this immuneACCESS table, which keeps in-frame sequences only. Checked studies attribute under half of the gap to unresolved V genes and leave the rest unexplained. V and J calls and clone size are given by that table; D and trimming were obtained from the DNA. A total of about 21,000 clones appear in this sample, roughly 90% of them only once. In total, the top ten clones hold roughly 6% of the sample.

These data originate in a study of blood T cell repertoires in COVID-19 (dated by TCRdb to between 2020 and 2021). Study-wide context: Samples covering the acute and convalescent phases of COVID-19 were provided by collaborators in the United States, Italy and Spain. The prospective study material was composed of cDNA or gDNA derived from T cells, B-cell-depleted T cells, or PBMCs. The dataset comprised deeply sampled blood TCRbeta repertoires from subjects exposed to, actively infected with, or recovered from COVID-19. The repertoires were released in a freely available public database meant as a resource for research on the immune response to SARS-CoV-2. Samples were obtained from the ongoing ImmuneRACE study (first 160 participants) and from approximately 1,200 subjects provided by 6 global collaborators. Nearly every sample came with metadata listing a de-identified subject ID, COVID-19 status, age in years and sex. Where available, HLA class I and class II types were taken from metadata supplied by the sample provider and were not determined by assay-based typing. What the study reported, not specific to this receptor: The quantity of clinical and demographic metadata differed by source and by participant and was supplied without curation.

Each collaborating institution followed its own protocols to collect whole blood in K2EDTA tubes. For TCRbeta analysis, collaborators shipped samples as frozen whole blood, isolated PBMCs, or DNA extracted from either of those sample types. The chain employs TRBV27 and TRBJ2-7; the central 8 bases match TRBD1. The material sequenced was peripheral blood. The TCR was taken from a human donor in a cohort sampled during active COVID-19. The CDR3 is CASRTGGYEQYF. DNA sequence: TGTGCCAGCAGAACAGGGGGATACGAGCAGTACTTC.